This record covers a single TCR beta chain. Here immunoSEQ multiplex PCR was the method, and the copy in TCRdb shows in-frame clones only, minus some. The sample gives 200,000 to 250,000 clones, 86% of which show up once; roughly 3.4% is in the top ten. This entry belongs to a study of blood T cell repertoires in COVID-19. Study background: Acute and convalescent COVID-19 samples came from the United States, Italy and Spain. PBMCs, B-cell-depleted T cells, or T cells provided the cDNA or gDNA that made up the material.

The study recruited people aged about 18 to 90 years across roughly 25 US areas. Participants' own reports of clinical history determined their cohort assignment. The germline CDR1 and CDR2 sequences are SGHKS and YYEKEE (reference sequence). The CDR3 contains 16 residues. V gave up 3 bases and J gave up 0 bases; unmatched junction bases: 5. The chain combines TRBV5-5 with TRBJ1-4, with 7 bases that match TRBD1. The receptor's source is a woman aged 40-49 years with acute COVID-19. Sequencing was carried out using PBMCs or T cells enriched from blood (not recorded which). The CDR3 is CASSSEGTATNEKLFF. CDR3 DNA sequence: TGTGCCAGCAGCTCCGAGGGGACAGCAACTAATGAAAAACTGTTTTTT.